This passage covers 14 T cell receptor beta chains from one sample sequenced in a study of cytomegalovirus exposure and HLA in healthy donors. PCR primers comprised 60 Vbeta and 13 Jbeta primers. The data were produced by immunoSEQ multiplex PCR, yet TCRdb's version contains in-frame clones alone and is incomplete. Among roughly 180,000 clones, just under 80% were seen once, and the ten largest hold roughly 3%. Sequencing input: PBMCs. These receptors all come from a female donor in good health and CMV-seronegative.

This clone is a singleton in its sample. The chain uses TRBV27 and TRBJ2-7, with TRBD2 matching over 8 bases. The V gene's germline CDR1 is MNHEY and CDR2 SMNVEV (reference sequence). J lost 1 base, V lost 5 bases, and 10 bases had no gene match. The CDR3 has 16 amino acids. The CDR3 nucleotides read TGTGCCAGCAGTCCCGCCTCGGCTAGCGGGTCCTACGAGCAGTACTTC. Translated: CASSPASASGSYEQYF.

In the case of this clone: The junction departs from the called germline gene at one end, perhaps through a read error. The V call is TRBV7-9, the J call TRBJ2-3, with D hard to call. This CDR3 spans 13 amino acids. Germline V lookup: CDR1 SEHNR, CDR2 FQNEAQ (reference sequence). DNA of the CDR3: TGTTCCAGCAGCGCCACTCCCACAGATACGCAGTATTTT. Amino acid sequence: CSSSATPTDTQYF.

This clone was seen a handful of times. The rearrangement links TRBV9 to TRBJ1-6; TRBD1 matches at 10 bases. The CDR3 is made up of 22 amino acids. Trimming took 3 bases from V and 7 from J; bases not matched to a gene: 25. Germline values: CDR1 SGDLS, CDR2 YYNGEE. In nucleotides, the CDR3 is TGTGCCAGCAGCGCTTTCGACCATCCGGGACAGGGGTATGGCGCGAGGAATTCACCCCTCCACTTT. Its translation: CASSAFDHPGQGYGARNSPLHF.

The CDR3 sequence is CASSLIQRDTGELFF. The CDR3 bases are TGTGCCAGCAGCTTGATCCAGCGGGACACCGGGGAGCTGTTTTTT. The chain has TRBV5-8 and TRBJ2-2, with a tentative D call TRBD2 (6 bases). Germline V CDR1 and CDR2: SGHTS, YDEGEE. The CDR3 consists of 15 residues. Trimming took off 1 base at V and 3 bases at J, with 10 bases between the two ends.

Concerning this clone itself: The sample holds other DNA sequences that translate to the same CDR3. V and J are TRBV5-4 and TRBJ2-7; 10 bases fit TRBD1. V trimming: 2 bases; J trimming: 3 bases; junction bases outside the gene matches: 2. There are 14 residues in the CDR3. Germline V gene lookup returns CDR1 SGHNT and CDR2 YYREEE (reference sequence). As DNA, the CDR3 is TGTGCCAGCAGCTTAGGACAGGGGGGCTACGAGCAGTACTTC. Translation: CASSLGQGGYEQYF.

The chain couples TRBV5-1 to TRBJ2-3, with D unclear. There are 16 residues in the CDR3. The germline V and J ends were trimmed by 1 base and 2 bases, with 14 bases remaining between them. CDR1 is SGHRS and CDR2 is YFSETQ in the germline V gene. The CDR3 DNA is TGCGCCAGCAGCTTGCTGGCGACAAAAAACACAGATACGCAGTATTTT. This gives the protein CASSLLATKNTDTQYF.

The chain recombines TRBV5-6 with TRBJ1-6; D uncertain. V was cut by 3 bases and J by 6 bases, with 13 bases left in between. This CDR3 has 15 amino acids. CDR1 is SGHDT, CDR2 YYEEEE, per germline. CDR3 region: CASSSSIRGNSPLHF. CDR3 nucleotides: TGTGCCAGCAGCTCGAGCATCAGAGGTAATTCACCCCTCCACTTT.

V is TRBV2 and J is TRBJ2-5, with D possibly being TRBD2 (7 bases). Trimming removed 10 bases at V and 3 bases at J, with 18 bases between. Germline-derived CDR1 and CDR2 are SNHLY and FYNNEI. The length of the CDR3 is 14 residues. In DNA form, the CDR3 reads TGTGCCACTGGGAGGGGGGCGTGGGAAGAGACCCAGTACTTC. Translated, it gives CATGRGAWEETQYF. Full variable domain (rest looked up from reference TRBV2 and TRBJ2-5): EPEVTQTPSHQVTQMGQEVILRCVPISNHLYFYWYRQILGQKVEFLVSFYNNEISEKSEIFDDQFSVERPDGSNFTLKIRSTKLEDSAMYFCATGRGAWEETQYFGPGTRLLVL.

In the case of this clone: Germline is not matched at one junction end, which may reflect a read error. In DNA form, the CDR3 reads TGTGCTAGCAGCTTAGATTCAGGACAAGAGACCCAGTACTTC. As protein: CASSLDSGQETQYF. The chain uses TRBV7-7 and TRBJ2-5, with D uncertain. CDR1 is SSHAT, CDR2 FNYEAQ, per germline (reference sequence). CDR3 length equals 14 residues.

In this sample, this clone turned up once. The chain links TRBV18 to TRBJ1-1; a weak D match, TRBD1 (5 bases). Looked up from germline, CDR1 is KGHSH and CDR2 is LQKENI. V was clipped by 3 bases and J by 3 bases, with 14 bases between them. The length of the CDR3 is 15 residues. The CDR3 loop is CASSPIQATDTEAFF. The CDR3 DNA sequence: TGTGCCAGCTCACCGATACAGGCGACGGACACTGAAGCTTTCTTT. The whole variable domain, remainder taken from reference TRBV18 and TRBJ1-1, is NAGVMQNPRHLVRRRGQEARLRCSPMKGHSHVYWYRQLPEEGLKFMVYLQKENIIDESGMPKERFSAEFPKEGPSILRIQQVVRGDSAAYFCASSPIQATDTEAFFGQGTRLTVV.

This clone appeared a single time. V usage is TRBV2 and J usage is TRBJ1-2; D not certain. The CDR3 has 13 residues. Trimming stripped 4 bases from V and 3 bases from J, with 9 bases between. Germline V gene lookup returns CDR1 SNHLY and CDR2 FYNNEI. CDR3 loop: CASSVEGDYGYTF. The DNA for the CDR3 is TGTGCCAGCAGTGTTGAGGGCGACTATGGCTACACCTTC.

CDR3 DNA sequence: TGTGCCAGCAGTTACTGGGGGGAGACCTACGAGCAGTACTTC. Encoded protein: CASSYWGETYEQYF. The V and J genes are TRBV6-5 and TRBJ2-7, with D tentatively TRBD2 (6 bases). V shed 1 base and J shed 2 bases, with 9 bases lying between them. There are 14 residues in the CDR3. CDR1 and CDR2 from the germline V gene are MNHEY and SVGAGI.

DNA for the CDR3: TGTGCCAGCAGAACGGGACTATCTTACACCGGGGAGCTGTTTTTT. Translating it yields CASRTGLSYTGELFF. This chain connects TRBV7-2 to TRBJ2-2, with TRBD2 matching 7 bases. V was pared by 6 bases and J by 3 bases, with 7 bases of the junction left unmatched. In germline, CDR1 is SGHTA, CDR2 FQGNSA. The CDR3 contains 15 residues.

J is TRBJ2-5 and V is TRBV2; TRBD2 agrees at 15 bases. J lost 5 bases, V lost 4 bases, and 5 bases had no gene match. This CDR3 comprises 16 residues. Germline V gene sequence: CDR1 SNHLY, CDR2 FYNNEI. CDR3 sequence: CASSGTSGRARETQYF. The DNA for the CDR3 is TGTGCCAGCAGTGGGACTAGCGGGAGGGCCCGTGAGACCCAGTACTTC. Looking up the rest from reference TRBV2 and TRBJ2-5 gives the full variable domain: EPEVTQTPSHQVTQMGQEVILRCVPISNHLYFYWYRQILGQKVEFLVSFYNNEISEKSEIFDDQFSVERPDGSNFTLKIRSTKLEDSAMYFCASSGTSGRARETQYFGPGTRLLVL.